One and the same sample provided the 5 T cell receptor beta chains below, sequenced in a study of blood T cell repertoires in COVID-19. Libraries were prepared by immunoSEQ multiplex PCR; TCRdb keeps only in-frame clonotypes and omits some of them. The sample carries about 200,000 clones, just over 85% recorded once. Sequencing input: peripheral blood. These receptors all come from a man aged 50 to 59 with acute or convalescent COVID-19.

This clone was picked up a small number of times. The rearrangement links TRBV9 to TRBJ1-4, with a weak D call TRBD1 (5 bases). CDR1 is SGDLS, CDR2 YYNGEE, per germline. The CDR3 extends over 16 amino acids. Trimming removed 1 base from V and 5 bases from J, with 15 bases in between. The CDR3 reads CASSVYGRDPNEKLFF. The CDR3 DNA sequence: TGTGCCAGCAGCGTATATGGGCGGGACCCGAATGAAAAACTGTTTTTT. The complete variable domain, with remaining parts taken from reference TRBV9 and TRBJ1-4, reads DSGVTQTPKHLITATGQRVTLRCSPRSGDLSVYWYQQSLDQGLQFLIQYYNGEERAKGNILERFSAQQFPDLHSELNLSSLELGDSALYFCASSVYGRDPNEKLFFGSGTQLSVL.

The chain employs TRBV6-5 and TRBJ2-5; 10 bases match TRBD1. The CDR3 has 13 residues. CDR1 and CDR2 from the germline V gene are MNHEY and SVGAGI. Germline trimming cut 5 bases from V and 5 bases from J; bases unmatched to any gene: 2. CDR3 sequence reads: CASSRGQGETQYF. The CDR3 DNA reads as TGTGCCAGCAGTCGGGGACAGGGGGAGACCCAGTACTTC.

V gene TRBV19 combines with J gene TRBJ2-7; D perhaps matches TRBD1 (6 bases). CDR3 size: 15 residues. Deletions cut 4 bases from V and 7 bases from J, with 20 bases between. The germline gives CDR1 LNHDA, CDR2 SQIVND (reference sequence). The CDR3 nucleotides read TGTGCCAGTAGTAGGGAGACAGGTAGTACGAGGGAGCAGTACTTC. Residues: CASSRETGSTREQYF.

The rearrangement joins TRBV5-1 to TRBJ1-2; D ambiguous. With 3 bases removed from V and 8 bases from J, the gap between germline ends came to 17 bases. The CDR3 contains 14 residues. Germline V CDR1 and CDR2: SGHRS, YFSETQ. The CDR3 spells CASSWRSPIGGYTF. The CDR3 nucleotides read TGCGCCAGCAGCTGGAGGTCGCCCATAGGGGGCTACACCTTC.

This clone was seen more than once but under ten times. The rearrangement uses TRBV18 and TRBJ2-5; D is unclear. The CDR3 is 12 residues long. The V and J ends lost 3 bases and 1 base respectively, with 3 bases between them. Looked up from germline, CDR1 is KGHSH and CDR2 is LQKENI. The CDR3 spells CASSPAQETQYF. The CDR3 coding sequence is TGTGCCAGCTCACCGGCCCAAGAGACCCAGTACTTC.